Listed here are 2 T cell receptor beta chains from one sample, sequenced in a study of T cell repertoires in ileal Crohn's disease. Measured with immunoSEQ multiplex PCR; TCRdb has only the in-frame clones, and not every one. This table holds about 18,000 clones, around 60% found once. The sample comprised ileal tissue. The source of these receptors is an adult with Crohn's disease.

The CDR3, as DNA: TGTGCCAGCAGAGGACAGGGGTATGGCGAGCAGTACTTC. The encoded protein is CASRGQGYGEQYF. The gene calls are TRBV6-5 and TRBJ2-7; TRBD1 agrees at 9 bases. Germline V gene data show CDR1 as MNHEY and CDR2 as SVGAGI. The CDR3 covers 13 residues. V shed 6 bases and J 6 bases; nucleotides not matched to a gene: 6.

The gene calls are TRBV5-1 and TRBJ2-1; D remains ambiguous. The V gene's germline CDR1 is SGHRS and CDR2 YFSETQ. The V and J ends lost 3 bases and 5 bases respectively, with 9 bases between them. The CDR3 contains 13 residues. DNA for the CDR3: TGCGCCAGCAGCTCAGTCCTGAACAATGAGCAGTTCTTC. Amino acids: CASSSVLNNEQFF.